The 2 T cell receptor beta chains below were found in one sample sequenced in a study of blood T cell repertoires in COVID-19. Sequencing was performed with immunoSEQ multiplex PCR; in TCRdb, only in-frame clones are kept and a portion is missing. The repertoire holds some 120,000 clones, with around 85% as singletons. The specimen sequenced was peripheral blood. Receptor source: a human donor in a cohort sampled during active COVID-19.

CDR3 DNA sequence: TGCGCCAGCAGCAGACCTACAGGGATGGACGAGCAGTACTTC. It codes for CASSRPTGMDEQYF. The gene calls are TRBV5-1 and TRBJ2-7; weak D call: TRBD1 (6 bases). The CDR3 is 14 amino acids. The V and J ends lost 4 bases and 5 bases respectively, with 16 bases between them. Germline CDR1 SGHRS, CDR2 YFSETQ.

The chain links TRBV3-1 (or the pseudogene TRBV3-2) to TRBJ2-1, with D possibly matching TRBD1 (5 bases). The V end was cut by 1 base, the J end by 6 bases, with 16 bases between. Germline CDR1 reads LGHDT; CDR2 reads YNNKEL (reference sequence). This CDR3 contains 16 residues. The CDR3 DNA reads as TGTGCCAGCAGCCAAGGGTTCGGCAGGGCGAGCAATGAGCAGTTCTTC. Translation gives CASSQGFGRASNEQFF.